This T cell receptor beta chain stems from a study of cytomegalovirus exposure and HLA in healthy donors. Germline-derived CDR1 and CDR2 are LGHNA and YSLEER. The CDR3 covers 16 residues. V was shortened by 0 bases and J by 9 bases, with 18 bases between the two germline ends. The assay was immunoSEQ multiplex PCR, and TCRdb's table has in-frame clones only and misses some. Altogether roughly 52,000 clones are present, 93% being singletons, with the ten largest covering under 2%. The gene calls are TRBV4-3 and TRBJ2-1; D ambiguous. This clonotype was sampled from a woman aged 18-29 years in good health and CMV-seropositive. Sequencing used PBMCs. In DNA, the CDR3 is TGCGCCAGCAGCCAAGATATTAGCTTTCTCCTAAGTGAGCAGTTCTTC. It yields the protein CASSQDISFLLSEQFF.